Listed here is a single TCR beta chain. As yet, its antigen is unknown. This record comes from a study of beta chain features in type 1 diabetes. General study findings and limits: Cells expressing TCR highly could be over-represented by cDNA sequencing. Moderate yet significant TCRB CDR3 shortening was seen in Type 1 diabetes patients in all four CD4+ subsets.

The entirety of the isolated RNA underwent reverse transcription, so expressed TCRB transcripts were sequenced. Sequenced by immunoSEQ multiplex PCR; TCRdb stores in-frame clones only, minus some. Among roughly 340,000 clones listed, roughly 12% were seen once. CDR3 length: 16 amino acids. The germline CDR1 and CDR2 sequences are MNHEY and SMNVEV (reference sequence). The V gene end was trimmed by 4 bases and the J gene end by 8 bases; junction bases not matched to a gene: 12. The chain recombines TRBV27 with TRBJ2-1; the match to TRBD2 covers 9 bases. This receptor was taken from a woman aged 18-30 years with type 1 diabetes. Sequences were obtained from naive CD4+ T cells from blood. The CDR3 region has the DNA TGTGCCAGCAGTTCCCCCTTGGCTAGCGGGATCGATGAGCAGTTCTTC. It translates to CASSSPLASGIDEQFF.